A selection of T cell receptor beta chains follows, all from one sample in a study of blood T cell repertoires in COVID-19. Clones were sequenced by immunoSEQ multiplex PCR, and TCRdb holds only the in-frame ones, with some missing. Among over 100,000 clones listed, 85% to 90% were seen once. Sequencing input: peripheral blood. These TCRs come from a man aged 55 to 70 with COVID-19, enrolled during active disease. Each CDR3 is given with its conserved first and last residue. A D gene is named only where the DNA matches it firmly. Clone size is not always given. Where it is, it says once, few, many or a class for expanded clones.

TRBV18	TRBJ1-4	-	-	TGTGCCAGCTCACCACCATCAGCTAATGAAAAACTGTTTTTT	CASSPPSANEKLFF
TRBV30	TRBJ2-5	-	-	TGTGCCTGGAGTGTACTCGGGACATTGCTCGAGACCCAGTACTTC	CAWSVLGTLLETQYF
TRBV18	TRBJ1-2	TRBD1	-	TGTGCCAGCTTACCGGGACAGGGGGATGGCTACACCTTC	CASLPGQGDGYTF
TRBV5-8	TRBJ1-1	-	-	TGTGCCAGCAGCTTGGGGACACTGACGAACACTGAAGCTTTCTTT	CASSLGTLTNTEAFF
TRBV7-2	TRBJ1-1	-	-	TGTGCCAGCAGCCCGGGGATGGGGTTTCGGACTGAAGCTTTCTTT	CASSPGMGFRTEAFF
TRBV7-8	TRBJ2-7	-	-	TGTGCCAGCAGCTTCCGGGAAGAGTCCTACGAGCAGTACTTC	CASSFREESYEQYF
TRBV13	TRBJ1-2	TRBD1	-	TGTGCCAGCAGCGCGACAGGGGGTGCTGATTATTATGGCTACACCTTC	CASSATGGADYYGYTF
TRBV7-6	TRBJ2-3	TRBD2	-	TGTGCCAGCAGCTTCGCTGGGACTAGCGGCGCAGATACGCAGTATTTT	CASSFAGTSGADTQYF
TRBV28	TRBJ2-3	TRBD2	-	TGTGCCAGCATCTCCCCTCTAGCGGGGAGCACAGATACGCAGTATTTT	CASISPLAGSTDTQYF
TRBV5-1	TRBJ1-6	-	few	TGCGCCAGCAGAGAAAACAGGGTCAATTCGGGTTCACCCCTCCACTTT	CASRENRVNSGSPLHF
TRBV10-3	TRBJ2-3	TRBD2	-	TGTGCCATCAGTATCAGGTCTAGCGGGGGCTCAGATACGCAGTATTTT	CAISIRSSGGSDTQYF
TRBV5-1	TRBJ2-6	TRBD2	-	TGCGCCAGCAGCCCTCTAGCGGGTTCTTCTGGGGCCAACGTCCTGACTTTC	CASSPLAGSSGANVLTF
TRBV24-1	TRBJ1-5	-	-	TGTGCCACCAATGCACTTTATCAGCCCCAGCATTTT	CATNALYQPQHF
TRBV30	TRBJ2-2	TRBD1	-	TGTGCCTGGAGTAGACAGGGTGACACCGGGGAGCTGTTTTTT	CAWSRQGDTGELFF
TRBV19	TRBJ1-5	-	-	TGTGCCAGTAGTATGAGGCTCGGGGGATTATTGCTATATAGCAATCAGCCCCAGCATTTT	CASSMRLGGLLLYSNQPQHF
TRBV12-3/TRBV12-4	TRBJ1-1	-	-	TGTGCCAGCAGTTTATTTCAGAACACTGAAGCTTTCTTT	CASSLFQNTEAFF
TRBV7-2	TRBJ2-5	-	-	TGTGCCAGCTCCGGGGGGCCGCAAGAGACCCAGTACTTC	CASSGGPQETQYF
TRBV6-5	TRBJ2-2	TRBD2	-	TGTGCCAGCAGTTACGCCGCGGGGGGGCCCACCGGGGAGCTGTTTTTT	CASSYAAGGPTGELFF
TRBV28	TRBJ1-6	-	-	TGTGCCAGCAGTCGGGGGAGGGTCTCCTATAATTCACCCCTCCACTTT	CASSRGRVSYNSPLHF
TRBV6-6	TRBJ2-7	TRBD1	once	TGTGCCAGCAGTGGGGGACAGGGGAGCTCCTACGAGCAGTACTTC	CASSGGQGSSYEQYF
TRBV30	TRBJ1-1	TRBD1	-	TGTGCCTGGAGTGTGGGCAGGGGGACCACTGAAGCTTTCTTT	CAWSVGRGTTEAFF
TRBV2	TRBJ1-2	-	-	TGTGCCAGTCAACCCTGGGACCGGGAGGGCTACACCTTC	CASQPWDREGYTF
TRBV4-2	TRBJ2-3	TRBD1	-	TGTGCCAGCAGCCCCCGGACAGGGCCGGGAGATACGCAGTATTTT	CASSPRTGPGDTQYF
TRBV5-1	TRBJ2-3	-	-	TGCGCCAGCAGAGGGACTAGCACAGATACGCAGTATTTT	CASRGTSTDTQYF
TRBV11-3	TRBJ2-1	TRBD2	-	TGTGCCAGCAGCTTAGCGGGGGGCTACAATGAGCAGTTCTTC	CASSLAGGYNEQFF
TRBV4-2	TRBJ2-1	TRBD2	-	TGTGCCAGCAGCCAACTTCGGGGGGGGCGGAAAAATGAGCAGTTCTTC	CASSQLRGGRKNEQFF
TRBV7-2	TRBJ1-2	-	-	TGTGCCAGCAGCTTGTCTCCAGTCTATGGCTACACCTTC	CASSLSPVYGYTF
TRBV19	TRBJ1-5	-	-	TGTGCCAGTAGTATAATACCAGGAGGAGGGAATCAGCCCCAGCATTTT	CASSIIPGGGNQPQHF
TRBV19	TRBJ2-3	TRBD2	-	TGTGCCAGCCGACTAGCCTCGAGCACAGATACGCAGTATTTT	CASRLASSTDTQYF
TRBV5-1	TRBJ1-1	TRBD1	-	TGCGCCAGCAGCGCGGGACAGGGGGCGATGCGGGCTGAAGCTTTCTTT	CASSAGQGAMRAEAFF
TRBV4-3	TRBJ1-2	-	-	TGCGCCAGCAGCCAAGTCCGGAACTATGGCTACACCTTC	CASSQVRNYGYTF
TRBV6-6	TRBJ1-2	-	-	TGTGCCAGCAGTTACTCTCCCACAGTTAACTATGGCTACACCTTC	CASSYSPTVNYGYTF
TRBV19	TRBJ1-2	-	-	TGTGCCAGTAGTGTCGGCAACCCTGGCCGGGACTATGGCTACACCTTC	CASSVGNPGRDYGYTF
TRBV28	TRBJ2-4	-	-	TGTGCCAGCAGTACCCCGACAGAGTTAGCCAAAAACATTCAGTACTTC	CASSTPTELAKNIQYF
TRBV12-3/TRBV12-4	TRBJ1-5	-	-	TGTGCCTCCCGGGGGGCTAGCAATCAGCCCCAGCATTTT	CASRGASNQPQHF
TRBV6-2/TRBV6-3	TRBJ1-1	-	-	TGTGCCAGCAGTTACTCTTCGAGCGGACTCCTGAACACTGAAGCTTTCTTT	CASSYSSSGLLNTEAFF
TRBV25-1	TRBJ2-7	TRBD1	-	TGTGCCAGCACAGACAGGGCCTACGAGCAGTACTTC	CASTDRAYEQYF
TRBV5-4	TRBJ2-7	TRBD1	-	TGTGCCAGCAGCCTACAGGGGGGCTACGAGCAGTACTTC	CASSLQGGYEQYF
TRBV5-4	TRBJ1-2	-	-	TGTGCCAGCAGCTTGGCGGGAAAGGGCTATGGCTACACCTTC	CASSLAGKGYGYTF
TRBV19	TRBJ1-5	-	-	TGTGCCAGTAGTATAGATCTAAATCAGCCCCAGCATTTT	CASSIDLNQPQHF
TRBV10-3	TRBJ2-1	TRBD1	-	TGTGCCATCAGTGAGGACAGGGGTCCCTACAATGAGCAGTTCTTC	CAISEDRGPYNEQFF